This T cell receptor beta chain was identified during a study of OX40 agonist ivuxolimab in advanced cancers. Study results and caveats: Expanded clones were, on average, more numerous among CD8+ T cells than CD4+.

This table comes from immunoSEQ multiplex PCR, and its TCRdb copy is limited to in-frame clones, with some not included. The table has some 70,000 clones, 80% to 90% seen once. Deletions cut 5 bases from V and 6 bases from J, with 11 bases between. Per the germline V gene, CDR1 is SGHTA and CDR2 is FQGNSA. This CDR3 region has 12 residues. On this clone: Antigen unknown.

The TCR comes from an adult with an advanced solid tumor such as melanoma, head and neck, liver or kidney cancer. The sequencing used CD4+ or CD8+ T cells sorted from blood, collected in a trial of the OX40 agonist ivuxolimab. The V call is TRBV7-2, the J call TRBJ2-7; D unresolved. The CDR3 loop reads CASSASRFEQYF. CDR3 in DNA: TGTGCCAGCAGCGCTTCACGGTTCGAGCAGTACTTC.